These 3 T cell receptor beta chains were all obtained from the same sample, sequenced in a study of Ad26.COV2.S vaccination and SARS-CoV-2 variants. This table comes from immunoSEQ multiplex PCR, and its TCRdb copy is limited to in-frame clones, with some not included. Of under 250,000 clones in the sample, 87% were seen once. The treatment was: some 20 received Ad26.COV2.S at low or high dose, single or two shots; several received placebo; per-sample allocation not given. Vaccine and placebo recipients were sampled on day 63 after the first injection. This sample comprised peripheral blood, obtained in a trial of Ad26.COV2.S vaccine versus placebo. These TCRs come from a person between 18 and 60 years old who received the Ad26.COV2.S COVID-19 vaccine or a placebo.

The chain carries TRBV19 and TRBJ2-7; possible D gene TRBD1, 6 bases. Per germline, CDR1 LNHDA and CDR2 SQIVND (reference sequence). V was trimmed by 3 bases and J by 1 base, leaving 7 bases between them. The CDR3 contains 13 residues. This chain's CDR3 is CASSMGASYEQYV. The CDR3 DNA reads as TGTGCCAGTAGTATGGGGGCATCCTACGAGCAGTACGTC.

The chain uses TRBV6-9 and TRBJ1-1, with D maybe TRBD1 (5 bases). This CDR3 has 18 amino acids. The V gene lost 6 bases and the J gene lost 2 bases, with 25 bases spanning the gap. Germline loops: CDR1 MNHGY, CDR2 SVAAGI. Here the CDR3 DNA reads TGTGCCAGCAGACCTCAAGGGGCCTTTCAGGGTCACAACACTGAAGCTTTCTTT. Translating it yields CASRPQGAFQGHNTEAFF.

This chain links TRBV11-3 with TRBJ1-6; D gene uncertain. This CDR3 has 13 amino acids. Looked up from germline, CDR1 is SGHNT and CDR2 is YENEEA. V dropped 3 bases and J dropped 11 bases, with 11 bases sitting between them. This CDR3 is CASSLGSLTPLHF. The CDR3 region has the DNA TGTGCCAGCAGCTTGGGCAGCCTAACACCCCTCCACTTT.